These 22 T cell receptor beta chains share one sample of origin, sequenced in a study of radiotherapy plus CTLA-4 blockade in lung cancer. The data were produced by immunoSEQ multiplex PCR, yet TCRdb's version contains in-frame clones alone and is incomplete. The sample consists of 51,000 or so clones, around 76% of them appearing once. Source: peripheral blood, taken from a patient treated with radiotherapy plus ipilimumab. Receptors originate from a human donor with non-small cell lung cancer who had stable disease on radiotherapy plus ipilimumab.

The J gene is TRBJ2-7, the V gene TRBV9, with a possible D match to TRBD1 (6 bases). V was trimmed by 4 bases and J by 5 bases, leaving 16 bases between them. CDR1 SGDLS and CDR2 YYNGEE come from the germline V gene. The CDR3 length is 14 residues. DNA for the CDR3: TGTGCCAGCAGCCCACAGGGATCTGACAACGAGCAGTACTTC. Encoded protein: CASSPQGSDNEQYF. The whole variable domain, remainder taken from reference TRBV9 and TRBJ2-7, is DSGVTQTPKHLITATGQRVTLRCSPRSGDLSVYWYQQSLDQGLQFLIQYYNGEERAKGNILERFSAQQFPDLHSELNLSSLELGDSALYFCASSPQGSDNEQYFGPGTRLTVT.

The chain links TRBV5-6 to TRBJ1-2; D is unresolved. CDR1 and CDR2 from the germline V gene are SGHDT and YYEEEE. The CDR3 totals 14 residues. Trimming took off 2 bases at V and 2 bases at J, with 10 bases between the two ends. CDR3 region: CASSFLGPNYGYTF. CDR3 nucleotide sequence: TGTGCCAGCAGCTTTCTAGGCCCAAACTATGGCTACACCTTC.

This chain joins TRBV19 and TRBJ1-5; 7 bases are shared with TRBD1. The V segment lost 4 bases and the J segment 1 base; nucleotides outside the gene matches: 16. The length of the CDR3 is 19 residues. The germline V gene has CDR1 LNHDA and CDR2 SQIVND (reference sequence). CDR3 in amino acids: CASSTDPTRGLVSNQPQHF. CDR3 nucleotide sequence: TGTGCCAGTAGTACGGACCCGACCAGGGGGTTGGTAAGCAATCAGCCCCAGCATTTT.

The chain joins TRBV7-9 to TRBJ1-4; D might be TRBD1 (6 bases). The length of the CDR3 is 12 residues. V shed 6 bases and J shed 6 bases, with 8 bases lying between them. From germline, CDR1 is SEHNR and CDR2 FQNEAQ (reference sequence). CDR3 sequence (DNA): TGTGCCAGCAGGTCAGGGGATGAAAAACTGTTTTTT. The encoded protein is CASRSGDEKLFF.

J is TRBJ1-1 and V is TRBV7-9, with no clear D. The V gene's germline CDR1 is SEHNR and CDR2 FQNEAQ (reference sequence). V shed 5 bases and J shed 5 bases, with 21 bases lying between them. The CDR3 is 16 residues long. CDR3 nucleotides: TGTGCCAGCAGCCAAGAAGCGGGGTATGAGGGTACTGAAGCTTTCTTT. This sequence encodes CASSQEAGYEGTEAFF.

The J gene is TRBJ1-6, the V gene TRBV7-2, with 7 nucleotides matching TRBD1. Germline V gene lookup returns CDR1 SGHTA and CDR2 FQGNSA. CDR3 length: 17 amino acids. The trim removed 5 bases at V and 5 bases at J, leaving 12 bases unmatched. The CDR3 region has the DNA TGTGCCAGCAGCCCAGATCCAGGGGGACATAATAATTCACCCCTCCACTTT. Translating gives CASSPDPGGHNNSPLHF. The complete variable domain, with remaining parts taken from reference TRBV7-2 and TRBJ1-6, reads GAGVSQSPSNKVTEKGKDVELRCDPISGHTALYWYRQSLGQGLEFLIYFQGNSAPDKSGLPSDRFSAERTGGSVSTLTIQRTQQEDSAVYLCASSPDPGGHNNSPLHFGNGTRLTVT.

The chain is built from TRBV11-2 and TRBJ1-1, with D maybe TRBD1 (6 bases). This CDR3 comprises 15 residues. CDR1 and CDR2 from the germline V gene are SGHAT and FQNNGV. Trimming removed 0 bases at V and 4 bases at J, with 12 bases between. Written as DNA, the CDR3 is TGTGCCAGCAGCTTAGATCAGGGGAGGGGCACTGAAGCTTTCTTT. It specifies CASSLDQGRGTEAFF.

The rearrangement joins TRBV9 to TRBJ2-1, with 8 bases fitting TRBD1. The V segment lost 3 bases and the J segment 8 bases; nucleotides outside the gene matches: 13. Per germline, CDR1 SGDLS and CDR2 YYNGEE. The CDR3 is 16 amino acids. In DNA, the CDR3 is TGTGCCAGCAGCGCCCCGGACAGGGAGTTTTTGGATGAGCAGTTCTTC. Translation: CASSAPDREFLDEQFF.

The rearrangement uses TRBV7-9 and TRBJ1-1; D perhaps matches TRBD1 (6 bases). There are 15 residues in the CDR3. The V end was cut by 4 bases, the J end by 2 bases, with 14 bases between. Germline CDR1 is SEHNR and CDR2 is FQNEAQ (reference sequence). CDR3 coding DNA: TGTGCCAGCAGCTCATGGGACATAAGTAACACTGAAGCTTTCTTT. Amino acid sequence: CASSSWDISNTEAFF.

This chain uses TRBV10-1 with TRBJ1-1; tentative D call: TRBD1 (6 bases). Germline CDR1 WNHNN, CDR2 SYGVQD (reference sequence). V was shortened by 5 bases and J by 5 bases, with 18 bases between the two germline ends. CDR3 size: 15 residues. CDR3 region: CASSLHPTGGTEAFF. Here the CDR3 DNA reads TGCGCCAGCAGTCTACATCCGACAGGAGGGACTGAAGCTTTCTTT.

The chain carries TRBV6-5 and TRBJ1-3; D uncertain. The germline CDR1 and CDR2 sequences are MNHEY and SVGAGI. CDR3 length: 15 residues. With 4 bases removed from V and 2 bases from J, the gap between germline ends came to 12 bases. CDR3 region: CASSSGLRPGNTIYF. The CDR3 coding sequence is TGTGCCAGCAGTTCCGGATTACGCCCTGGAAACACCATATATTTT.

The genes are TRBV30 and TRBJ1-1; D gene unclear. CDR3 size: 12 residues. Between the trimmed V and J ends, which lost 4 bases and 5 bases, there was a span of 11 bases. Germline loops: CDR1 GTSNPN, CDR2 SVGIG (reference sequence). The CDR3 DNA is TGTGCCTGGACCCGGGAAGGGACTGAAGCTTTCTTT. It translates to CAWTREGTEAFF.

CDR3: CASRRVRSSYEQYF. Written as DNA, the CDR3 is TGTGCCAGCAGGCGGGTTCGCAGCTCCTACGAGCAGTACTTC. The rearrangement uses TRBV27 and TRBJ2-7; D perhaps matches TRBD2 (5 bases). The V end lost 6 bases, the J end lost 0 bases, and 12 bases lay between the germline ends. Germline values: CDR1 MNHEY, CDR2 SMNVEV (reference sequence). CDR3 length: 14 amino acids.

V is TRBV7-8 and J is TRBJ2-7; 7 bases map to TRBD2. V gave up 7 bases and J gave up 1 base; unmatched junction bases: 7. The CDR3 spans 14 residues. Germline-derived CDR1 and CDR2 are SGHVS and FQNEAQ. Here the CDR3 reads CASTQMGGSYEQYF. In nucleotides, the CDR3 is TGTGCCAGCACCCAAATGGGAGGGTCCTACGAGCAGTACTTC. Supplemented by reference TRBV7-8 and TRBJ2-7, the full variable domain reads GAGVSQSPRYKVAKRGQDVALRCDPISGHVSLFWYQQALGQGPEFLTYFQNEAQLDKSGLPSDRFFAERPEGSVSTLKIQRTQQEDSAVYLCASTQMGGSYEQYFGPGTRLTVT.

DNA of the CDR3: TGTGCCAGCAGTGAGGGGAACACCGGGGAGCTGTTTTTT. It encodes CASSEGNTGELFF. The J gene is TRBJ2-2, the V gene TRBV2; no clear D. Germline assignment: CDR1 SNHLY and CDR2 FYNNEI. CDR3 length: 13 amino acids. V lost 3 bases, J lost 1 base, and 3 bases lay in between. The variable domain in full, completed from reference TRBV2 and TRBJ2-2, reads EPEVTQTPSHQVTQMGQEVILRCVPISNHLYFYWYRQILGQKVEFLVSFYNNEISEKSEIFDDQFSVERPDGSNFTLKIRSTKLEDSAMYFCASSEGNTGELFFGEGSRLTVL.

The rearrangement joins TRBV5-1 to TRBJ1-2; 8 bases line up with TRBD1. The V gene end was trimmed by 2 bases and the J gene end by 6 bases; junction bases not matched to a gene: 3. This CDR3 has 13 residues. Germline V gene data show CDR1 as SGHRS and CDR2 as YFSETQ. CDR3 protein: CASSLQGENGYTF. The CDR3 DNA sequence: TGCGCCAGCAGCTTACAGGGGGAAAATGGCTACACCTTC. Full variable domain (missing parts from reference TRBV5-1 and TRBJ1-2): KAGVTQTPRYLIKTRGQQVTLSCSPISGHRSVSWYQQTPGQGLQFLFEYFSETQRNKGNFPGRFSGRQFSNSRSEMNVSTLELGDSALYLCASSLQGENGYTFGSGTRLTVV.

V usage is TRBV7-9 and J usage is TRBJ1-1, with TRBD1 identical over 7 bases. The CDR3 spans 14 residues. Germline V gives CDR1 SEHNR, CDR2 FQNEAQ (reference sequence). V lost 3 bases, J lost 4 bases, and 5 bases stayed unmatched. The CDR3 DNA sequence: TGTGCCAGCAGCTTTGGAGGGGGCGGCACTGAAGCTTTCTTT. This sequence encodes CASSFGGGGTEAFF.

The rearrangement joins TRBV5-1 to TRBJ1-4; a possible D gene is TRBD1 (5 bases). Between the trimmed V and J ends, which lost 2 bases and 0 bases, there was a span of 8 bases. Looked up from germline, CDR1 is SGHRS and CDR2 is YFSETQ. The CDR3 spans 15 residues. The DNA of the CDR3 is TGCGCCAGCAGCTTCTGGGACGCAACTAATGAAAAACTGTTTTTT. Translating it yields CASSFWDATNEKLFF.

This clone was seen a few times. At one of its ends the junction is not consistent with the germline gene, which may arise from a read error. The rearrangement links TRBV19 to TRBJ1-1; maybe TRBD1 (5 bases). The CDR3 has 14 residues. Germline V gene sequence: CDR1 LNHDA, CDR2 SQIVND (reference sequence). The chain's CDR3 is CASSMQGTATEGNF. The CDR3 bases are TGTGCCAGTAGTATGCAAGGGACGGCCACTGAAGGGAACTTT.

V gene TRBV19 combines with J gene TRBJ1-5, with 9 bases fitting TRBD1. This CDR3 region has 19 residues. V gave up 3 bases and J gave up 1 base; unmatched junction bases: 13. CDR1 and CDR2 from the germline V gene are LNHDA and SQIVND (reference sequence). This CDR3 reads CASSILRDRVEGSNQPQHF. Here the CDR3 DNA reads TGTGCCAGTAGTATCCTACGGGACAGGGTTGAGGGGAGCAATCAGCCCCAGCATTTT.

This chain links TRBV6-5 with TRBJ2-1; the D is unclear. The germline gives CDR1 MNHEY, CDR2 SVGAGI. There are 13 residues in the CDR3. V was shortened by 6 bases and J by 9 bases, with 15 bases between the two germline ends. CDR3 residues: CASSMGSRSEQFF. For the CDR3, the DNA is TGTGCCAGCAGCATGGGCTCCCGAAGTGAGCAGTTCTTC.

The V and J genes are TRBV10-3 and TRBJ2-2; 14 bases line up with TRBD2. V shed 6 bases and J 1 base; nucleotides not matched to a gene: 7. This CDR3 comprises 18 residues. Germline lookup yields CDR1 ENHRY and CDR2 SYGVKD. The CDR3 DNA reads TGTGCCATCAGAATGATGGGACTAGCGGGGGTGAACACCGGGGAGCTGTTTTTT. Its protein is CAIRMMGLAGVNTGELFF.